This T cell receptor beta chain was identified during a study of cytomegalovirus exposure and HLA in healthy donors. PCR employed 60 Vbeta and 13 Jbeta primers. Data came from immunoSEQ multiplex PCR; TCRdb stores just in-frame clones and leaves some out. Altogether roughly 99,000 clones are present, approximately 74% being singletons, with the ten largest covering approximately 1.8%. J lost 0 bases, V lost 0 bases, and 4 bases had no gene match. Germline V CDR1 and CDR2: SGHRS, YFSETQ. The CDR3 has 16 amino acids. V gene TRBV5-1 combines with J gene TRBJ2-3; TRBD1 agrees at 7 bases. The sequence was obtained from a male donor in good health and CMV-seronegative. The source material was PBMCs. The DNA of the CDR3 is TGCGCCAGCAGCTTGGAAACAGGGGATAGCACAGATACGCAGTATTTT. Residues: CASSLETGDSTDTQYF.